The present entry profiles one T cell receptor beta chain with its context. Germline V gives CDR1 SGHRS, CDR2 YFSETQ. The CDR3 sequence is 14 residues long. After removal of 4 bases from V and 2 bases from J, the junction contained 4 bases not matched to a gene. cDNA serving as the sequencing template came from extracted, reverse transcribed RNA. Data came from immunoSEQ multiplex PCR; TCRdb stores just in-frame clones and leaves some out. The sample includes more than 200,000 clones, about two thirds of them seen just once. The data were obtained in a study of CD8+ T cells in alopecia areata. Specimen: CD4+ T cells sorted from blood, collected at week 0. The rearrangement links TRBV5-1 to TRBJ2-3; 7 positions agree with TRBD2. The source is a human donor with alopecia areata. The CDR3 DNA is TGCGCCAGCAGCCCGGGACTAAACACAGATACGCAGTATTTT. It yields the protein CASSPGLNTDTQYF. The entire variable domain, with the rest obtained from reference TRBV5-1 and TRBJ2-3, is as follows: KAGVTQTPRYLIKTRGQQVTLSCSPISGHRSVSWYQQTPGQGLQFLFEYFSETQRNKGNFPGRFSGRQFSNSRSEMNVSTLELGDSALYLCASSPGLNTDTQYFGPGTRLTVL.